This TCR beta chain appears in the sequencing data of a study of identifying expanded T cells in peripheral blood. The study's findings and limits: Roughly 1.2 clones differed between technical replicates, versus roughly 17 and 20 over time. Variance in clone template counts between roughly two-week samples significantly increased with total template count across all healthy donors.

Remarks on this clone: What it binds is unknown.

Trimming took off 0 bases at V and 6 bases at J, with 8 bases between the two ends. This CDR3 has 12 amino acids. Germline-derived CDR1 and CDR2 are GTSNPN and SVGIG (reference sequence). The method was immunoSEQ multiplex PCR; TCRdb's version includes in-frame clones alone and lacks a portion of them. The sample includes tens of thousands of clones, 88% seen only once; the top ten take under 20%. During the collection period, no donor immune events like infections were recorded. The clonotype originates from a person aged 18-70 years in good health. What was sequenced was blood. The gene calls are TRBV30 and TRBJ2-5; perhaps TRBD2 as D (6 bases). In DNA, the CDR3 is TGTGCCTGGAGTGTAACTAGCAAGACCCAGTACTTC. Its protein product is CAWSVTSKTQYF.